This T cell receptor beta chain was identified during a study of CD8 T cells in Susac syndrome. Per the germline V gene, CDR1 is KGHSH and CDR2 is LQKENI. Trimming pared 2 bases from V and 2 bases from J, leaving 22 bases between. CDR3 size: 18 residues. A quantity of about 0.5 to 1 ug RNA underwent reverse transcription using random hexamers. TCRdb re-analysed the immunoSEQ multiplex PCR reads in MiXCR, keeping a single row per CDR3 protein. The data show about 200,000 distinct CDR3 sequences, over 90% seen once. The sample comprised CD4+ T cells from PBMCs. The gene calls are TRBV18 and TRBJ2-7, with D hard to call. This sequence originates from a human donor with multiple sclerosis. CDR3 bases: TGTGCCAGCTCACCAGGCGCAGGATGGATGCCCTCAACCTACGAGCAGTACTTC. Protein product: CASSPGAGWMPSTYEQYF.